These 24 T cell receptor beta chains were all obtained from the same sample, sequenced in a study of cytotoxic CD8 clonotypes in ibrutinib-treated CLL (dated by TCRdb to about 2021). The library relied on the immunoSEQ multiplex PCR assay. TCRdb re-hosts the immuneACCESS table, in-frame sequences only. Its copies lack some clones; in the studies checked, an unresolved V gene accounts for under half of them, and the cause for the rest is not known. The sample yields roughly 70,000 clones; 90% were counted once. The ten largest account for 3.1% of the sample. In light of the paper, this sample's time point label describes: about a year on ibrutinib. This sample comprised PBMCs, obtained after 12 months of ibrutinib treatment. These receptors were taken from a human donor with chronic lymphocytic leukemia.

This chain links TRBV9 with TRBJ2-1; 11 nucleotides line up with TRBD2. V lost 4 bases and J lost 5; bases outside the gene matches: 8. The CDR3 loop spans 16 amino acids. Germline assignment: CDR1 SGDLS and CDR2 YYNGEE. DNA for the CDR3: TGTGCCAGCAGCCTACTAGCGGGAGACGCACACAATGAGCAGTTCTTC. It yields the protein CASSLLAGDAHNEQFF.

CDR3 region: CASRKGAGVGAETQYF. The CDR3 DNA follows: TGTGCCAGTAGGAAAGGGGCGGGAGTAGGAGCAGAGACCCAGTACTTC. The chain uses TRBV19 and TRBJ2-5, with 7 bases aligning to TRBD2. The CDR3 is 16 amino acids. The V segment lost 6 bases and the J segment 4 bases; nucleotides outside the gene matches: 14. Germline CDR1 reads LNHDA; CDR2 reads SQIVND (reference sequence). The whole variable domain, filled in from reference TRBV19 and TRBJ2-5, reads DGGITQSPKYLFRKEGQNVTLSCEQNLNHDAMYWYRQDPGQGLRLIYYSQIVNDFQKGDIAEGYSVSREKKESFPLTVTSAQKNPTAFYLCASRKGAGVGAETQYFGPGTRLLVL.

The V call is TRBV7-6, the J call TRBJ2-7; possibly TRBD2 for D (6 bases). CDR3 size: 16 residues. V lost 1 base and J lost 2, with 15 bases in between. Per the germline V gene, CDR1 is SGHVS and CDR2 is FNYEAQ. The CDR3 DNA sequence: TGTGCCAGCAGCTTAGATAGGATAGCGGAACCCTACGAGCAGTACTTC. This encodes CASSLDRIAEPYEQYF. Together with reference TRBV7-6 and TRBJ2-7, the CDR3 gives the full variable domain: GAGVSQSPRYKVTKRGQDVALRCDPISGHVSLYWYRQALGQGPEFLTYFNYEAQQDKSGLPNDRFSAERPEGSISTLTIQRTEQRDSAMYRCASSLDRIAEPYEQYFGPGTRLTVT.

V is TRBV2 and J is TRBJ2-7; D gene unclear. The germline CDR1 and CDR2 sequences are SNHLY and FYNNEI. Trimming left V 10 bases short and J 5 bases short, with 21 bases between. The CDR3 length is 14 residues. CDR3 region: CATSKSAYEDEQYF. The DNA for the CDR3 is TGTGCCACTTCAAAGTCAGCTTATGAGGACGAGCAGTACTTC. The full variable domain, completed using reference TRBV2 and TRBJ2-7, is EPEVTQTPSHQVTQMGQEVILRCVPISNHLYFYWYRQILGQKVEFLVSFYNNEISEKSEIFDDQFSVERPDGSNFTLKIRSTKLEDSAMYFCATSKSAYEDEQYFGPGTRLTVT.

This chain connects TRBV29-1 to TRBJ1-3, with D unresolved. The length of the CDR3 is 11 residues. Germline V gene sequence: CDR1 SQVTM, CDR2 ANQGSEA. Between the trimmed V and J ends, which lost 3 bases and 2 bases, there was a span of 2 bases. CDR3 DNA: TGCAGCGTTGAGGCTGGAAACACCATATATTTT. Protein product: CSVEAGNTIYF.

This sequence joins TRBV28 and TRBJ1-1; no definite D call. The V end was cut by 3 bases, the J end by 4 bases, with 9 bases between. Germline CDR1 MDHEN, CDR2 SYDVKM. This CDR3 spans 13 amino acids. In nucleotides, the CDR3 is TGTGCCAGCAGTTTCAGGACTGCCACTGAAGCTTTCTTT. Residues: CASSFRTATEAFF.

The J gene is TRBJ2-7, the V gene TRBV28; 8 bases map to TRBD2. There are 15 residues in the CDR3. Germline CDR1 and CDR2: MDHEN and SYDVKM. Trimming took 3 bases from V and 6 from J; bases not matched to a gene: 10. The CDR3 DNA follows: TGTGCCAGCAGTTTGTTTTTGACTAGCGCGTCCGAGCAGTACTTC. It specifies CASSLFLTSASEQYF. Variable domain in full (rest from reference TRBV28 and TRBJ2-7): DVKVTQSSRYLVKRTGEKVFLECVQDMDHENMFWYRQDPGLGLRLIYFSYDVKMKEKGDIPEGYSVSREKKERFSLILESASTNQTSMYLCASSLFLTSASEQYFGPGTRLTVT.

The V gene is TRBV6-4, the J gene TRBJ1-1; D is perhaps TRBD1 (5 bases). Per germline, CDR1 MRHNA and CDR2 SNTAGT. CDR3 length: 13 residues. The V gene lost 3 bases and the J gene lost 5 bases, with 10 bases spanning the gap. CDR3 region: CASSESWGTEAFF. In DNA, the CDR3 is TGTGCCAGCAGTGAGAGCTGGGGGACTGAAGCTTTCTTT.

The chain has TRBV6-6 and TRBJ1-2, with D uncertain. In germline, CDR1 is MNHNY, CDR2 SVGAGI (reference sequence). V dropped 2 bases and J dropped 3 bases, with 7 bases sitting between them. The CDR3 totals 13 residues. The CDR3 region is CASSYGRDYGYTF. CDR3 bases: TGTGCCAGCAGTTACGGACGGGACTATGGCTACACCTTC.

This chain's CDR3 is CASSSRGERNYNEQFF. The CDR3 coding sequence is TGTGCCAGCAGCTCCCGGGGGGAGCGGAACTACAATGAGCAGTTCTTC. The rearrangement uses TRBV7-3 and TRBJ2-1, with TRBD2 matching over 7 bases. This CDR3 is 16 amino acids long. Germline V gene lookup returns CDR1 SGHTA and CDR2 FQGTGA. V was pared by 4 bases and J by 3 bases, with 9 bases of the junction left unmatched.

The V gene is TRBV6-5, the J gene TRBJ2-1, with a weak D call TRBD2 (6 bases). Between the trimmed V and J ends, which lost 11 bases and 6 bases, there was a span of 20 bases. Germline CDR1 reads MNHEY; CDR2 reads SVGAGI. The CDR3 totals 14 residues. CDR3 sequence reads: CACGGTEGSNEQFF. The CDR3 DNA is TGTGCCTGCGGAGGGACGGAAGGCTCCAATGAGCAGTTCTTC.

The rearrangement uses TRBV11-3 and TRBJ1-2; D possibly corresponds to TRBD1 (6 bases). The length of the CDR3 is 16 residues. The germline V gene has CDR1 SGHNT and CDR2 YENEEA. Trimming shortened V by 5 bases and J by 8 bases, and 24 bases separated the two germline ends. CDR3 nucleotides: TGTGCCAGCAGCACACCTACCGGGACAATGCAGGGAGGCTACACCTTC. Translated, it gives CASSTPTGTMQGGYTF.

The rearrangement uses TRBV7-3 and TRBJ2-3; D not certain. V was pared by 1 base and J by 0 bases, with 8 bases between. The germline gives CDR1 SGHTA, CDR2 FQGTGA. This CDR3 contains 15 residues. The CDR3 reads CASSLSLVSTDTQYF. The CDR3 coding sequence is TGTGCCAGCAGCTTAAGTTTGGTGAGCACAGATACGCAGTATTTT.

The rearrangement uses TRBV30 and TRBJ2-7; 8 bases match TRBD2. With 4 bases clipped from V and 5 bases from J, the junction kept 4 bases outside the gene matches. The CDR3 length is 12 residues. Per germline, CDR1 GTSNPN and CDR2 SVGIG (reference sequence). The CDR3 spells CAWKGLVDEQYF. The CDR3, as DNA: TGTGCCTGGAAGGGACTAGTTGACGAGCAGTACTTC.

This clone has only one observation. The gene calls are TRBV28 and TRBJ1-2; D is ambiguous. The CDR3 loop spans 11 amino acids. The V gene lost 7 bases and the J gene lost 5 bases, with 8 bases spanning the gap. The germline CDR1 and CDR2 sequences are MDHEN and SYDVKM. The CDR3 is CASKVSYGYTF. The CDR3 coding sequence is TGTGCCAGCAAGGTGTCGTATGGCTACACCTTC.

The rearrangement joins TRBV10-2 to TRBJ2-7, with TRBD1 as a possible D gene (6 bases). V dropped 6 bases and J dropped 0 bases, with 15 bases sitting between them. The CDR3 is 15 amino acids. Germline values: CDR1 WSHSY, CDR2 SAAADI. This CDR3 reads CASSHEGHPSYEQYF. The CDR3 DNA reads TGCGCCAGCAGCCACGAGGGACATCCCTCCTACGAGCAGTACTTC.

The V and J genes are TRBV7-2 and TRBJ2-5; TRBD1 matches at 9 bases. Germline V gene sequence: CDR1 SGHTA, CDR2 FQGNSA. V was clipped by 5 bases and J by 2 bases; unmatched bases: 3. The CDR3 sequence is 14 residues long. CDR3 loop: CASSQTGGQETQYF. In nucleotides, the CDR3 is TGTGCCAGCAGCCAGACAGGGGGGCAAGAGACCCAGTACTTC.

V gene TRBV7-3 combines with J gene TRBJ2-1; 12 bases fit TRBD2. The junction had 5 bases not matched to a gene; V was cut back by 5 bases and J by 6 bases. The CDR3 runs to 15 residues. Germline CDR1 and CDR2: SGHTA and FQGTGA. The CDR3 DNA reads as TGTGCCAGCAGCCCGGCGACTAGCGGGAGCAATGAGCAGTTCTTC. Its protein product is CASSPATSGSNEQFF.

The V call is TRBV11-3, the J call TRBJ2-7, with 8 positions matching TRBD1. The CDR3 runs to 15 residues. J lost 1 base, V lost 5 bases, and 7 bases had no gene match. Germline CDR1 and CDR2: SGHNT and YENEEA. The CDR3 sequence is CASSLGTGRSYEQYF. The DNA of the CDR3 is TGTGCCAGCAGCCTGGGGACAGGCCGGTCCTACGAGCAGTACTTC.

The V and J genes are TRBV5-1 and TRBJ2-5, with TRBD2 matching over 7 bases. V lost 5 bases to trimming and J lost 2 bases; unmatched junction nucleotides: 12. Germline V gene lookup returns CDR1 SGHRS and CDR2 YFSETQ. The CDR3 totals 16 residues. The CDR3 bases are TGCGCCAGCAGAGTCTTTCTTGGCGGGGGTCAAGAGACCCAGTACTTC. Protein: CASRVFLGGGQETQYF. The variable domain in full, with the rest retrieved from reference TRBV5-1 and TRBJ2-5, is KAGVTQTPRYLIKTRGQQVTLSCSPISGHRSVSWYQQTPGQGLQFLFEYFSETQRNKGNFPGRFSGRQFSNSRSEMNVSTLELGDSALYLCASRVFLGGGQETQYFGPGTRLLVL.

V is TRBV11-3 and J is TRBJ2-7; no firm D call. The V gene's germline CDR1 is SGHNT and CDR2 YENEEA. The V gene lost 5 bases and the J gene lost 0 bases, with 8 bases spanning the gap. The CDR3 length is 13 residues. This CDR3 reads CASSRSLSYEQYF. The DNA for the CDR3 is TGTGCCAGCAGCCGCAGCCTCTCCTACGAGCAGTACTTC.

The chain employs TRBV27 and TRBJ2-7; 7 bases align to TRBD1. Germline V CDR1 and CDR2: MNHEY, SMNVEV (reference sequence). CDR3 length: 18 residues. Germline trimming cut 0 bases from V and 2 bases from J; bases unmatched to any gene: 13. This CDR3 reads CASSLSGGWRAGAYEQYF. CDR3 nucleotides: TGTGCCAGCAGTTTATCAGGGGGCTGGCGGGCCGGAGCCTACGAGCAGTACTTC.

The chain carries TRBV5-7 and TRBJ2-3, with a weak D call TRBD2 (6 bases). Being an ORF, TRBV5-7 has a function that is uncertain. The V end was cut by 0 bases, the J end by 3 bases, with 8 bases between. CDR3 length: 14 amino acids. CDR3 region: CASSLVRGTDTQYF. DNA of the CDR3: TGTGCCAGCAGCTTGGTCCGGGGGACAGATACGCAGTATTTT.

V and J are TRBV9 and TRBJ1-1; TRBD1 matches 7 bases. CDR1 SGDLS and CDR2 YYNGEE come from the germline V gene. V lost 4 bases and J lost 0; bases outside the gene matches: 3. This CDR3 comprises 14 residues. The CDR3 here is CASSLGQLNTEAFF. CDR3 sequence (DNA): TGTGCCAGCAGCCTGGGACAGTTGAACACTGAAGCTTTCTTT.